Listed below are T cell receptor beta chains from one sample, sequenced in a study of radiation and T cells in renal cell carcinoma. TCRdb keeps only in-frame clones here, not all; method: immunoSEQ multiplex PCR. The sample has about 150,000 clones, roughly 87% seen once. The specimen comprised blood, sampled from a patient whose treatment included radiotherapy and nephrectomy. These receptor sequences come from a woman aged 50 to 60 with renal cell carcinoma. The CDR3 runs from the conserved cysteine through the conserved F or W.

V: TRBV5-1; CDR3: CASRDAVYTGELFF
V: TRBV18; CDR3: CASSFARTEDGYGYTF
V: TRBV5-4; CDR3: CASTLGRGGRTDTQYF
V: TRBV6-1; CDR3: CASSEVKGAYEQYF
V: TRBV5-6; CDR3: CASSLRDRRRIEAFF
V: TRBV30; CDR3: CAWSMGGTEAFF
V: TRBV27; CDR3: CASRFGGYTGELFF
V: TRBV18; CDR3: CASSPNTGASYEQYF
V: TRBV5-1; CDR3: CASSIVAGRGNNSPLHF
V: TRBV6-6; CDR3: CASSHIGQPQHF
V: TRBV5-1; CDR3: CASSLDAAQETQYF
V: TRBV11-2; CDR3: CASSRMTGGRTDTQYF
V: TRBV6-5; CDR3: CASSSRTNEKLFF
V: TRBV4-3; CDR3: CASSPLAGANTGELFF
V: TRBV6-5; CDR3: CASSYALTGFGYTF
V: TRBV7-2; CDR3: CASSLAWGSEAFF
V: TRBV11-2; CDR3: CASSPLGDTQYF
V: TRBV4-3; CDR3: CASSQQGLQETQYF
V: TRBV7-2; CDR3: CASSPPGVRGHGYTF
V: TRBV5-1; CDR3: CASSSPSGGAGDTQYF
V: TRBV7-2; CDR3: CASSLNQGRTNTIYF
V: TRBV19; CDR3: CASSLRDNPTRAKNIQYF
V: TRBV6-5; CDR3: CASSYYGQANTEAFF
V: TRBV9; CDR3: CASSAWDSDEQYF
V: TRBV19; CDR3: CASRGLGSTEAFF
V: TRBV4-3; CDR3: CASSQDRTPGGYTF
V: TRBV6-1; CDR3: CASSEYPGPVETQYF
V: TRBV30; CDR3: CAWSDNNQPQHF
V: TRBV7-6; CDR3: CASSLLQGVNTGELFF
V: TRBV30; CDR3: CAWRAGDTEAFF
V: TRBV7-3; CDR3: CASSPSGPVGDEQYF
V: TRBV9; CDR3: CASSVSITEGARGYTF
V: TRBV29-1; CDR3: CSLGPYSNQPQHF
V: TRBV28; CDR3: CASSLPLLGGETQYF
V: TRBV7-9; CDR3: CASSWGTASSYEQYF
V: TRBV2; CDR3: CASSVQPTNEKLFF
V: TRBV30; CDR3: CAWSAGDYYNEQFF
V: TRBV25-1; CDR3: CASSEYGRNYGYTF
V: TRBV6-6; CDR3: CASSSSYYEQYF
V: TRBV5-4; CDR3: CASSAPGQKTYEQYF
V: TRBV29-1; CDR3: CSVGSKAQETQYF
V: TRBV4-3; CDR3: CASSHGTGFDQPQHF
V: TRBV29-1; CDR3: CSVRLEGGYEQYF
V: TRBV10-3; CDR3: CASQGTNTEAFF